The 20 T cell receptor beta chains given below trace back to one sample, sequenced in a study of blood T cell repertoires in COVID-19. TCRdb keeps only in-frame clones here, not all; method: immunoSEQ multiplex PCR. The sample has about 94,000 clones, about four fifths seen once. Sequencing was performed on peripheral blood. The source of these receptors is a man aged 60 to 69 with acute or convalescent COVID-19.

This clone was observed once. The rearrangement links TRBV6-5 to TRBJ1-6, with 7 bases fitting TRBD1. Germline CDR1 and CDR2: MNHEY and SVGAGI. CDR3 length: 15 residues. V lost 5 bases to trimming and J lost 8 bases; unmatched junction nucleotides: 9. The CDR3 DNA follows: TGTGCCAGCAGTAGGGGACAGATCCTTGATTCACCCCTCCACTTT. Translating it yields CASSRGQILDSPLHF.

The sample holds a few counts of this clone. V gene TRBV7-6 combines with J gene TRBJ2-7, with D possibly being TRBD1 (6 bases). This CDR3 has 12 amino acids. V was pared by 5 bases and J by 3 bases, with 8 bases between. Germline CDR1 is SGHVS and CDR2 is FNYEAQ. The CDR3 here is CASSLQGYEQYF. The CDR3, as DNA: TGTGCCAGCAGCCTACAGGGCTACGAGCAGTACTTC. The full variable domain, completed using reference TRBV7-6 and TRBJ2-7, is GAGVSQSPRYKVTKRGQDVALRCDPISGHVSLYWYRQALGQGPEFLTYFNYEAQQDKSGLPNDRFSAERPEGSISTLTIQRTEQRDSAMYRCASSLQGYEQYFGPGTRLTVT.

The chain links TRBV6-2 or TRBV6-3 to TRBJ1-2; TRBD1 agrees at 7 bases. V lost 5 bases to trimming and J lost 5 bases; unmatched junction nucleotides: 8. CDR3 size: 14 residues. Per germline, CDR1 MNHEY and CDR2 SVGEGT. CDR3 loop: CASSRDSYDYGYTF. Written as DNA, the CDR3 is TGTGCCAGCAGTCGGGACAGCTACGATTATGGCTACACCTTC.

This clone has a count of ten or more. The gene calls are TRBV3-1 (or the pseudogene TRBV3-2) and TRBJ1-3; D might be TRBD1 (5 bases). V shed 0 bases and J shed 3 bases, with 15 bases lying between them. The CDR3 runs 17 residues. CDR1 and CDR2 (germline): LGHDT, YNNKEL (reference sequence). The CDR3 loop is CASSQDFGQGGGNTIYF. CDR3 sequence (DNA): TGTGCCAGCAGCCAAGATTTCGGGCAGGGCGGTGGAAACACCATATATTTT.

The chain links TRBV5-4 to TRBJ1-1; tentative D call: TRBD1 (5 bases). The length of the CDR3 is 14 residues. With 2 bases removed from V and 2 bases from J, the gap between germline ends came to 10 bases. Germline-derived CDR1 and CDR2 are SGHNT and YYREEE (reference sequence). The CDR3 protein is CASSLQVKNTEAFF. The CDR3 nucleotides are TGTGCCAGCAGCTTACAGGTAAAAAACACTGAAGCTTTCTTT.

V usage is TRBV6-5 and J usage is TRBJ2-1; 9 bases line up with TRBD2. The junction had 4 bases not matched to a gene; V was cut back by 5 bases and J by 5 bases. CDR1 and CDR2 (germline): MNHEY, SVGAGI. The CDR3 is 14 residues long. The CDR3 region has the DNA TGTGCCAGCAGTCCCGGGACTAGCAACAATGAGCAGTTCTTC. Translated: CASSPGTSNNEQFF.

V and J are TRBV3-1 (or the pseudogene TRBV3-2) and TRBJ2-7; 11 bases match TRBD1. V was clipped by 4 bases and J by 6 bases; unmatched bases: 11. CDR3 length: 16 amino acids. Germline-derived CDR1 and CDR2 are LGHDT and YNNKEL (reference sequence). The CDR3 bases are TGTGCCAGCAGCCTTGGCCGCCGGACAGGGGGCGTCGAGCAGTACTTC. Translated: CASSLGRRTGGVEQYF.

The rearrangement links TRBV9 to TRBJ2-3, with D maybe TRBD2 (5 bases). Germline V gene lookup returns CDR1 SGDLS and CDR2 YYNGEE. The CDR3 sequence is 16 residues long. V gave up 4 bases and J gave up 1 base, with 16 bases separating them. The CDR3 loop reads CASSPAGWGGTDTQYF. The DNA of the CDR3 is TGTGCCAGCAGCCCCGCTGGATGGGGAGGCACAGATACGCAGTATTTT.

J is TRBJ1-5 and V is TRBV11-2, with a possible D match to TRBD1 (5 bases). Germline CDR1 SGHAT, CDR2 FQNNGV. This CDR3 has 15 residues. The ends were cut back, 1 base at V and 2 bases at J, with 9 bases in the middle. CDR3 nucleotide sequence: TGTGCCAGCAGCTTAGGGGGAGGGGGCAATCAGCCCCAGCATTTT. Its protein is CASSLGGGGNQPQHF.

This chain joins TRBV29-1 and TRBJ1-3; 11 positions agree with TRBD1. The length of the CDR3 is 15 residues. Germline V gene lookup returns CDR1 SQVTM and CDR2 ANQGSEA. The trim removed 3 bases at V and 4 bases at J, leaving 5 bases unmatched. The CDR3 region is CSVDPGQGAGNTIYF. CDR3 coding DNA: TGCAGCGTTGACCCTGGACAGGGGGCCGGAAACACCATATATTTT.

The V call is TRBV6-2 or TRBV6-3, the J call TRBJ2-7; D unclear. The CDR3 runs to 14 residues. Trimming removed 2 bases at V and 2 bases at J, with 10 bases between. Germline values: CDR1 MNHEY, CDR2 SVGEGT. The CDR3 loop reads CASSYGQIPYEQYF. The DNA for the CDR3 is TGTGCCAGCAGTTACGGCCAGATTCCCTACGAGCAGTACTTC.

The gene calls are TRBV6-5 and TRBJ2-1; D gene unclear. Trimming shortened V by 2 bases and J by 8 bases, and 10 bases separated the two germline ends. The CDR3 has 13 amino acids. Looked up from germline, CDR1 is MNHEY and CDR2 is SVGAGI. The DNA of the CDR3 is TGTGCCAGCAGTTACGTGGGCGCCGATGAGCAGTTCTTC. The encoded protein is CASSYVGADEQFF.

This chain uses TRBV9 with TRBJ1-3; TRBD1 agrees at 7 bases. Germline V gene lookup returns CDR1 SGDLS and CDR2 YYNGEE. V lost 3 bases, J lost 0 bases, and 3 bases stayed unmatched. This CDR3 is 15 amino acids long. The DNA of the CDR3 is TGTGCCAGCAGCGACCGGGACAGCTCTGGAAACACCATATATTTT. Encoded protein: CASSDRDSSGNTIYF. The variable domain in full, with the rest retrieved from reference TRBV9 and TRBJ1-3, is DSGVTQTPKHLITATGQRVTLRCSPRSGDLSVYWYQQSLDQGLQFLIQYYNGEERAKGNILERFSAQQFPDLHSELNLSSLELGDSALYFCASSDRDSSGNTIYFGEGSWLTVV.

This clone came up many times. The genes are TRBV2 and TRBJ2-5, with a weak D call TRBD1 (5 bases). This CDR3 spans 14 amino acids. Trimming removed 6 bases from V and 5 bases from J, with 16 bases in between. Germline assignment: CDR1 SNHLY and CDR2 FYNNEI. In DNA form, the CDR3 reads TGTGCCAGCAGGAAAGGGGCAGGGAAGGAGACCCAGTACTTC. Residues: CASRKGAGKETQYF.

The gene calls are TRBV6-5 and TRBJ2-1, with 11 bases fitting TRBD2. There are 14 residues in the CDR3. The V gene end was trimmed by 1 base and the J gene end by 10 bases; junction bases not matched to a gene: 3. Germline assignment: CDR1 MNHEY and CDR2 SVGAGI. The CDR3 region has the DNA TGTGCCAGCAGTTACTTAGCGGGGGGGCACGAGCAGTTCTTC. Translated, it gives CASSYLAGGHEQFF.

The gene calls are TRBV19 and TRBJ1-5, with 9 bases that match TRBD1. The V segment lost 5 bases and the J segment 4 bases; nucleotides outside the gene matches: 6. Germline V gives CDR1 LNHDA, CDR2 SQIVND (reference sequence). The CDR3 runs 15 residues. The CDR3 loop reads CASSVRDRVNQPQHF. The CDR3 DNA follows: TGTGCCAGTAGTGTCCGGGACAGGGTTAATCAGCCCCAGCATTTT. Supplemented by reference TRBV19 and TRBJ1-5, the full variable domain reads DGGITQSPKYLFRKEGQNVTLSCEQNLNHDAMYWYRQDPGQGLRLIYYSQIVNDFQKGDIAEGYSVSREKKESFPLTVTSAQKNPTAFYLCASSVRDRVNQPQHFGDGTRLSIL.

The chain couples TRBV7-2 to TRBJ1-1, with 10 bases that match TRBD1. The germline V gene has CDR1 SGHTA and CDR2 FQGNSA. The ends lost 5 bases at V and 0 bases at J; junction bases unmatched: 9. The CDR3 length is 17 residues. CDR3: CASSPPGTGALNTEAFF. CDR3 DNA sequence: TGTGCCAGCAGCCCGCCGGGGACAGGGGCTTTGAACACTGAAGCTTTCTTT.

The rearrangement links TRBV5-4 to TRBJ2-1, with a tentative D call TRBD2 (6 bases). Germline CDR1 reads SGHNT; CDR2 reads YYREEE (reference sequence). CDR3 length equals 13 residues. The V end was cut by 0 bases, the J end by 7 bases, with 8 bases between. The CDR3 DNA reads TGTGCCAGCAGCTTGGCCGGGGGTAATGAGCAGTTCTTC. Its protein product is CASSLAGGNEQFF.

The rearrangement joins TRBV12-3 or TRBV12-4 to TRBJ2-5; no reliable D call. V was clipped by 6 bases and J by 5 bases, with 10 bases between them. This CDR3 has 12 amino acids. In DNA form, the CDR3 reads TGTGCCAGCAGCTCAACCGGGGAGACCCAGTACTTC. Encoded protein: CASSSTGETQYF.

The rearrangement links TRBV19 to TRBJ1-6; D is possibly TRBD1 (6 bases). The CDR3 length is 15 residues. Germline V gene sequence: CDR1 LNHDA, CDR2 SQIVND (reference sequence). The V and J ends lost 3 bases and 10 bases respectively, with 16 bases between them. The CDR3 coding sequence is TGTGCCAGTAGTATCGGGGCCAGGGGAATGTCACCCCTCCACTTT. Translating it yields CASSIGARGMSPLHF.